These 25 T cell receptor beta chains were sequenced from one sample in a study of shared clonotypes between healthy human individuals (dated by TCRdb to the early 2020s). CD8 naive samples consisted of CD45RO-negative cells that were positively selected for CCR7, yielding a CD45RA+CCR7+ population without TemRA cells. The library relied on the immunoSEQ multiplex PCR assay. What TCRdb holds here is the immuneACCESS table cut down to in-frame rearrangements. Part of the clones is not present; checked against another copy, under half of the missing clones reflect an unresolved V gene, and the others are unexplained. This sample comprises millions of clones, more than 85% of them detected only once. The top ten constitute more than 1.5% of the sample. Sequencing was done on a sample of naive CD8+ T cells from PBMCs. The cell subset or site label corresponds to: CD45RA+CCR7+. These receptors came from a man in his late teens or twenties in good health. Some clones in this sample may be carry-over from other donors' samples.

This clone appeared once. The chain carries TRBV12-5 and TRBJ1-3, with 11 bases lining up with TRBD1. The CDR3 has 20 amino acids. Trimming cost V 2 bases and J 0 bases; bases outside gene matches: 12. CDR1 LGHNT and CDR2 FRNRAP come from the germline V gene. The CDR3 DNA reads as TGTGCTAGTGGTTTGTCCCGGGACAGGGGGTCCCGATTCTCTGGAAACACCATATATTTT. Its translation: CASGLSRDRGSRFSGNTIYF.

This clone came up once. The CDR3 loop reads CAWSVLSGALETQYF. The CDR3 nucleotides are TGTGCCTGGAGTGTACTTAGCGGCGCCCTAGAGACCCAGTACTTC. This chain connects TRBV30 to TRBJ2-5, with D tentatively TRBD2 (6 bases). Germline V gene sequence: CDR1 GTSNPN, CDR2 SVGIG (reference sequence). This CDR3 spans 15 amino acids. V lost 0 bases and J 4 bases, leaving 15 bases between the germline ends. The full variable domain, in which reference TRBV30 and TRBJ2-5 provide the parts outside the CDR3, is SQTIHQWPATLVQPVGSPLSLECTVEGTSNPNLYWYRQAAGRGLQLLFYSVGIGQISSEVPQNLSASRPQDRQFILSSKKLLLSDSGFYLCAWSVLSGALETQYFGPGTRLLVL.

The rearrangement joins TRBV7-9 to TRBJ2-3; 10 bases are shared with TRBD1. V dropped 10 bases and J dropped 3; count of bases not matched to a gene: 7. Germline CDR1 is SEHNR and CDR2 is FQNEAQ (reference sequence). The length of the CDR3 is 14 residues. The CDR3 spells CATTGTGVTDTQYF. The CDR3 DNA sequence: TGTGCCACAACCGGGACAGGGGTAACAGATACGCAGTATTTT.

About this clone: Other DNA variants within this sample encode the same CDR3. CDR3: CASSYSPANYGYTF. CDR3 bases: TGTGCCAGCAGTTACTCCCCGGCTAACTATGGCTACACCTTC. J is TRBJ1-2 and V is TRBV6-5; no clear D gene. In germline, CDR1 is MNHEY, CDR2 SVGAGI. Between the trimmed V and J ends, which lost 0 bases and 0 bases, there was a span of 5 bases. The CDR3 has 14 amino acids.

This chain uses TRBV5-1 with TRBJ2-1, with 11 bases fitting TRBD2. The trim removed 0 bases at V and 6 bases at J, leaving 5 bases unmatched. CDR3 length equals 16 residues. Germline assignment: CDR1 SGHRS and CDR2 YFSETQ. Here the CDR3 reads CASSLGGTSGSNEQFF. The CDR3 DNA is TGCGCCAGCAGCTTGGGGGGGACTAGCGGAAGCAATGAGCAGTTCTTC.

This chain connects TRBV6-5 to TRBJ2-7, with D maybe TRBD1 (5 bases). Trimming stripped 6 bases from V and 2 bases from J, with 17 bases between. Germline values: CDR1 MNHEY, CDR2 SVGAGI. CDR3 length: 15 amino acids. The CDR3, as DNA: TGTGCCAGCAGCCCCGAGACGAAGGGGACCTACGAGCAGTACTTC. It translates to CASSPETKGTYEQYF.

The chain links TRBV7-2 to TRBJ2-7, with a possible D match to TRBD2 (5 bases). Trimming cost V 1 base and J 3 bases, with 13 bases left between them. The CDR3 contains 15 residues. The germline V gene encodes CDR1 SGHTA and CDR2 FQGNSA. The DNA for the CDR3 is TGTGCCAGCAGCTTAGGAGTGGGAGAAAGCTACGAGCAGTACTTC. Translated, it gives CASSLGVGESYEQYF.

The chain combines TRBV7-7 with TRBJ2-2; D might be TRBD2 (5 bases). The CDR3 has 13 amino acids. The germline CDR1 and CDR2 sequences are SSHAT and FNYEAQ (reference sequence). Trimming cost V 0 bases and J 8 bases, with 7 bases left between them. The DNA for the CDR3 is TGTGCCAGCAGCTTAGCTTTAGCGGGGGAGCTGTTTTTT. It translates to CASSLALAGELFF.

The rearrangement joins TRBV11-2 to TRBJ2-2, with a weak D call TRBD2 (5 bases). The CDR3 spans 12 residues. Germline values: CDR1 SGHAT, CDR2 FQNNGV. CDR3 in DNA: TGTGTCTGGCTCGGGGAATCCGGGGAGCTGTTTTTT. Protein: CVWLGESGELFF. Filled out from reference TRBV11-2 and TRBJ2-2, the complete variable domain reads EAGVAQSPRYKIIEKRQSVAFWCNPISGHATLYWYQQILGQGPKLLIQFQNNGVVDDSQLPKDRFSAERLKGVDSTLKIQPAKLEDSAVYLCVWLGESGELFFGEGSRLTVL.

J is TRBJ2-1 and V is TRBV28; no firm D call. V was trimmed by 5 bases and J by 7 bases, leaving 15 bases between them. Per the germline V gene, CDR1 is MDHEN and CDR2 is SYDVKM. This CDR3 contains 14 residues. CDR3 in DNA: TGTGCCAGCAGTCCCGACATATTTTGGAATGAGCAGTTCTTC. This codes for CASSPDIFWNEQFF. Full variable domain (rest looked up from reference TRBV28 and TRBJ2-1): DVKVTQSSRYLVKRTGEKVFLECVQDMDHENMFWYRQDPGLGLRLIYFSYDVKMKEKGDIPEGYSVSREKKERFSLILESASTNQTSMYLCASSPDIFWNEQFFGPGTRLTVL.

The chain couples TRBV6-1 to TRBJ1-2; possibly TRBD1 for D (5 bases). Germline CDR1 and CDR2: MNHNS and SASEGT. Trimming removed 9 bases at V and 4 bases at J, with 21 bases between. The length of the CDR3 is 15 residues. The CDR3 sequence is CASVGGALFFYGYTF. The DNA for the CDR3 is TGTGCCAGTGTCGGGGGAGCGCTCTTCTTCTATGGCTACACCTTC.

The chain employs TRBV30 and TRBJ2-7; D not certain. This CDR3 comprises 13 residues. The germline gives CDR1 GTSNPN, CDR2 SVGIG (reference sequence). V gave up 0 bases and J gave up 2 bases, with 8 bases separating them. CDR3 sequence: CAWSVARTYEQYF. CDR3 coding DNA: TGTGCCTGGAGTGTAGCCAGAACCTACGAGCAGTACTTC.

The chain carries TRBV11-2 and TRBJ1-5; 8 nucleotides agree with TRBD1. V was clipped by 1 base and J by 0 bases; unmatched bases: 2. Germline lookup yields CDR1 SGHAT and CDR2 FQNNGV. CDR3 length: 16 residues. CDR3 sequence (DNA): TGTGCCAGCAGCTTAGGTCAGGGGGCTAGCAATCAGCCCCAGCATTTT. It is translated as CASSLGQGASNQPQHF.

As concerns this clone: Other DNA sequences in this sample translate to the same CDR3. The rearrangement links TRBV29-1 to TRBJ2-2; weak D call: TRBD2 (5 bases). The V end lost 7 bases, the J end lost 5 bases, and 14 bases lay between the germline ends. CDR3 size: 13 residues. Germline loops: CDR1 SQVTM, CDR2 ANQGSEA. The CDR3 DNA reads TGCAGCGCCCTAAGCGGCGGAACCGGGGAGCTGTTTTTT. It translates to CSALSGGTGELFF.

In its sample, this clone was seen a few times. CDR3 DNA: TGTGCCAGCAGCTTGCGGAGCACTGAAGCTTTCTTT. This gives the protein CASSLRSTEAFF. This rearrangement joins TRBV5-6 to TRBJ1-1, with D hard to call. The CDR3 covers 12 residues. V was shortened by 1 base and J by 4 bases, with 5 bases between the two germline ends. The germline V gene has CDR1 SGHDT and CDR2 YYEEEE.

This clone was recorded once. This chain joins TRBV4-3 and TRBJ2-1, with 10 bases aligning to TRBD2. Germline lookup yields CDR1 LGHNA and CDR2 YSLEER. J was trimmed by 10 bases and V by 0 bases; bases with no gene match: 6. The CDR3 contains 15 residues. CDR3 in amino acids: CASSQEVGLADEQFF. The CDR3 region has the DNA TGCGCCAGCAGCCAAGAAGTTGGACTAGCGGACGAGCAGTTCTTC.

V gene TRBV6-1 combines with J gene TRBJ1-2, with D uncertain. The V gene lost 2 bases and the J gene lost 4 bases, with 11 bases spanning the gap. Germline loops: CDR1 MNHNS, CDR2 SASEGT. CDR3 length equals 14 residues. For the CDR3, the DNA is TGTGCCAGCAGTGAACCTCGTTCTGGCTATGGCTACACCTTC. Protein: CASSEPRSGYGYTF.

This clone was recorded a few times. The rearrangement uses TRBV9 and TRBJ1-1; 9 nucleotides align to TRBD1. There are 17 residues in the CDR3. CDR1 and CDR2 from the germline V gene are SGDLS and YYNGEE. The trim removed 4 bases at V and 3 bases at J, leaving 13 bases unmatched. CDR3 sequence: CASSPRGTGRGDTEAFF. Here the CDR3 DNA reads TGTGCCAGCAGCCCCCGGGGGACAGGGAGAGGGGACACTGAAGCTTTCTTT.

The CDR3 loop reads CASSWGSTGANYGYTF. CDR3 coding DNA: TGTGCCAGCAGCTGGGGATCAACAGGGGCGAACTATGGCTACACCTTC. V usage is TRBV5-4 and J usage is TRBJ1-2; 7 bases are a match to TRBD1. Germline V gene lookup returns CDR1 SGHNT and CDR2 YYREEE (reference sequence). CDR3 length equals 16 residues. V lost 3 bases and J lost 2; bases outside the gene matches: 10.

This clone was seen only once. The chain combines TRBV5-6 with TRBJ2-1; unclear D gene. This CDR3 spans 13 amino acids. The germline V and J ends were trimmed by 2 bases and 7 bases, with 10 bases remaining between them. Germline V lookup: CDR1 SGHDT, CDR2 YYEEEE. CDR3 in amino acids: CASSFDAENEQFF. In DNA form, the CDR3 reads TGTGCCAGCAGCTTCGACGCGGAGAATGAGCAGTTCTTC.

This clone was counted a single time. The chain recombines TRBV9 with TRBJ2-2; 9 bases align to TRBD1. Germline CDR1 is SGDLS and CDR2 is YYNGEE. The CDR3 length is 16 residues. Trimming took 4 bases from V and 0 from J; bases not matched to a gene: 4. CDR3 nucleotide sequence: TGTGCCAGCAGCTCCAGACAGGGGGCGAACACCGGGGAGCTGTTTTTT. It is translated as CASSSRQGANTGELFF.

The chain combines TRBV5-1 with TRBJ2-3, with a weak D call TRBD1 (5 bases). V lost 1 base and J lost 3, with 12 bases in between. The CDR3 is 15 amino acids. Germline V CDR1 and CDR2: SGHRS, YFSETQ. This CDR3 is CASSLTDSYTDTQYF. The CDR3 nucleotides are TGCGCCAGCAGCTTGACTGACAGCTATACAGATACGCAGTATTTT.

The V call is TRBV9, the J call TRBJ1-2, with 9 bases fitting TRBD1. The ends lost 4 bases at V and 8 bases at J; junction bases unmatched: 12. Per the germline V gene, CDR1 is SGDLS and CDR2 is YYNGEE. The CDR3 has 15 amino acids. CDR3 in DNA: TGTGCCAGCAGCCCCTACAGGGGGCTACGGGAAGGCTACACCTTC. Residues: CASSPYRGLREGYTF.

The chain links TRBV11-2 to TRBJ1-6, with D possibly being TRBD1 (5 bases). CDR1 is SGHAT, CDR2 FQNNGV, per germline. This CDR3 has 15 residues. V lost 5 bases to trimming and J lost 7 bases, with 15 bases between them. This chain's CDR3 is CASSGRDGFNSPLHF. The CDR3 region has the DNA TGTGCCAGCAGCGGCCGGGACGGGTTCAATTCACCCCTCCACTTT.

The rearrangement uses TRBV9 and TRBJ1-2; the D gene is possibly TRBD1 (5 bases). V lost 3 bases, J lost 0 bases, and 15 bases lay in between. The CDR3 contains 16 residues. Germline CDR1 is SGDLS and CDR2 is YYNGEE. The CDR3 sequence: CASSAGDHPTNYGYTF. CDR3 nucleotide sequence: TGTGCCAGCAGCGCCGGGGACCATCCGACTAACTATGGCTACACCTTC.